The 22 T cell receptor beta chains listed next were all sequenced from one sample in a study of T cells in Graves' hyperthyroidism and ophthalmopathy. Amplified TCR beta CDR3 regions came from RNA transcripts. The TCR CDR3 was amplified in a first-round RT-PCR using the HTBI primer set. TCRdb used MiXCR to reprocess the multiplex PCR reads, holding one entry per CDR3 protein. The sample lists hundreds of thousands of distinct CDR3 sequences; roughly a sixth were seen once. Sample: blood. These receptors originate from a young woman with Graves' hyperthyroidism.

The genes are TRBV19 and TRBJ2-1, with 12 bases fitting TRBD2. V lost 5 bases to trimming and J lost 10 bases; unmatched junction nucleotides: 9. The CDR3 contains 15 residues. The germline CDR1 and CDR2 sequences are LNHDA and SQIVND (reference sequence). CDR3 amino acids: CASSWLAGGPKEQFF. The DNA for the CDR3 is TGTGCCAGTAGTTGGCTAGCGGGGGGGCCTAAAGAGCAGTTCTTC.

CDR3: CASSGGRAGGGYTF. The CDR3 DNA sequence: TGTGCCAGCAGCGGGGGACGGGCGGGAGGAGGCTACACCTTC. The chain uses TRBV7-2 and TRBJ1-2; tentatively, D is TRBD1 (5 bases). The V and J ends lost 5 bases and 8 bases respectively, with 18 bases between them. This CDR3 is 14 amino acids long. CDR1 and CDR2 (germline): SGHTA, FQGNSA.

The chain employs TRBV12-5 and TRBJ1-2; no definite D call. The CDR3 runs 14 residues. The V gene's germline CDR1 is LGHNT and CDR2 FRNRAP. Trimming removed 5 bases from V and 0 bases from J, with 10 bases in between. The CDR3 nucleotides read TGTGCTAGTGGTCCACCTTTGACTAACTATGGCTACACCTTC. Translated: CASGPPLTNYGYTF.

This clonotype was observed a few times. The chain recombines TRBV19 with TRBJ2-1, with 12 nucleotides matching TRBD2. The CDR3 is 16 amino acids. Germline V gene sequence: CDR1 LNHDA, CDR2 SQIVND (reference sequence). With V trimmed by 5 bases and J by 4 bases, 6 bases remained unmatched. CDR3 coding DNA: TGTGCCAGTAGTTTCAACCTAGCGGGGGGGTACAATGAGCAGTTCTTC. This sequence encodes CASSFNLAGGYNEQFF.

This clonotype occurred many times. The CDR3 sequence: CASSADRVLRDTQYF. The CDR3 nucleotides read TGTGCCAGCAGTGCGGACAGGGTACTTCGGGATACGCAGTATTTT. This chain links TRBV27 with TRBJ2-3; TRBD1 agrees at 8 bases. There are 15 residues in the CDR3. Trimming at V came to 5 bases and at J to 6 bases, leaving 10 bases not matched to a gene. Germline lookup yields CDR1 MNHEY and CDR2 SMNVEV (reference sequence).

The V call is TRBV5-1, the J call TRBJ2-3, with 14 positions matching TRBD2. CDR3 length: 17 amino acids. V was clipped by 5 bases and J by 5 bases; unmatched bases: 10. Per germline, CDR1 SGHRS and CDR2 YFSETQ. The CDR3 nucleotides read TGCGCCAGCAGTGGGACTAGCGGGGGACACCACATAGATACGCAGTATTTT. This translates into CASSGTSGGHHIDTQYF.

This clonotype was recorded a few times. V gene TRBV7-2 combines with J gene TRBJ2-5, with D perhaps matching TRBD1 or TRBD2 (6 bases each). Trimming stripped 5 bases from V and 0 bases from J, with 19 bases between. CDR3 length: 17 residues. Germline CDR1 is SGHTA and CDR2 is FQGNSA. This chain's CDR3 is CASSLRGRGFYQETQYF. Written as DNA, the CDR3 is TGTGCCAGCAGCCTCCGGGGGCGGGGTTTCTACCAAGAGACCCAGTACTTC.

This clonotype was seen at least ten times. The chain recombines TRBV6-2 or TRBV6-3 with TRBJ2-7; 9 bases map to TRBD1. The CDR3 has 15 residues. V shed 6 bases and J 4 bases; nucleotides not matched to a gene: 10. The germline V gene has CDR1 MNHEY and CDR2 SVGEGT. The CDR3 is CASSPMTGGSYEQYF. The CDR3, as DNA: TGTGCCAGCAGCCCAATGACAGGGGGATCATACGAGCAGTACTTC.

The table lists this clonotype with many counts. This chain connects TRBV7-2 to TRBJ2-5; tentative D call: TRBD2 (6 bases). Trimming cost V 7 bases and J 2 bases, with 17 bases left between them. This CDR3 spans 15 amino acids. The germline V gene encodes CDR1 SGHTA and CDR2 FQGNSA. This CDR3 reads CASTKRDFNQETQYF. In DNA, the CDR3 is TGTGCCAGCACTAAACGGGACTTCAATCAAGAGACCCAGTACTTC.

This clonotype was picked up many times. The chain carries TRBV20-1 and TRBJ2-5, with 9 bases fitting TRBD2. This CDR3 contains 15 residues. CDR1 is DFQATT, CDR2 SNEGSKA, per germline (reference sequence). The J segment lost 5 bases and the V segment lost 2 bases, leaving 9 bases of the junction unmatched. In nucleotides, the CDR3 is TGCAGTGCTAGACCCTGGCGGGGGGGCCCTGAGACCCAGTACTTC. It encodes CSARPWRGGPETQYF.

The chain joins TRBV19 to TRBJ1-3; 9 positions agree with TRBD1. CDR1 is LNHDA and CDR2 is SQIVND in the germline V gene (reference sequence). The CDR3 covers 15 residues. V shed 7 bases and J 3 bases; nucleotides not matched to a gene: 7. The CDR3 is CASKRQGVYGNTIYF. Here the CDR3 DNA reads TGTGCCAGTAAAAGACAGGGGGTCTATGGAAACACCATATATTTT.

This clonotype was detected ten times or more. The chain carries TRBV6-2 or TRBV6-3 and TRBJ1-5, with 8 bases identical to TRBD1. After removal of 2 bases from V and 3 bases from J, the junction contained 6 bases not matched to a gene. CDR1 is MNHEY, CDR2 SVGEGT, per germline. The CDR3 is 16 residues long. The CDR3 DNA reads TGTGCCAGCAGTTACGAGGCAGGGGGCCCCAATCAGCCCCAGCATTTT. It is translated as CASSYEAGGPNQPQHF.

This clonotype occurred many times. The chain combines TRBV6-2 or TRBV6-3 with TRBJ2-7, with D possibly matching TRBD2 (5 bases). Germline CDR1 reads MNHEY; CDR2 reads SVGEGT. Trimming stripped 10 bases from V and 5 bases from J, with 24 bases between. CDR3 length equals 15 residues. The CDR3 loop reads CATGRRPSYADEQYF. CDR3 coding DNA: TGTGCCACCGGTAGGAGGCCTAGCTACGCTGACGAGCAGTACTTC.

This sequence joins TRBV19 and TRBJ1-5; 8 nucleotides match TRBD1. The CDR3 has 15 amino acids. CDR1 and CDR2 from the germline V gene are LNHDA and SQIVND (reference sequence). J was trimmed by 3 bases and V by 3 bases; bases with no gene match: 4. CDR3 amino acids: CASSMTGEDNQPQHF. The CDR3 DNA follows: TGTGCCAGTAGTATGACAGGGGAGGACAATCAGCCCCAGCATTTT.

The chain combines TRBV7-2 with TRBJ2-7; D unresolved. Trimming removed 2 bases at V and 4 bases at J, with 12 bases between. Germline CDR1 SGHTA, CDR2 FQGNSA. The CDR3 totals 14 residues. The DNA of the CDR3 is TGTGCCAGCAGCTTAATAGCACAAAAGTACGAGCAGTACTTC. It is translated as CASSLIAQKYEQYF.

This clonotype was seen a handful of times. A much larger clone lies a single base off, so this may be a read error. The gene calls are TRBV28 and TRBJ2-7, with 7 positions matching TRBD1. Germline CDR1 and CDR2: MDHEN and SYDVKM. The CDR3 contains 14 residues. Trimming cost V 3 bases and J 3 bases; bases outside gene matches: 5. The CDR3: CASSFAGQDYEQYF. Written as DNA, the CDR3 is TGTGCCAGCAGTTTCGCCGGACAGGACTACGAGCAGTACTTC.

This clonotype was picked up many times. The V call is TRBV2, the J call TRBJ2-5, with 12 bases aligning to TRBD2. Germline trimming cut 6 bases from V and 5 bases from J; bases unmatched to any gene: 4. CDR1 is SNHLY, CDR2 FYNNEI, per germline. CDR3 length: 14 residues. CDR3 nucleotides: TGTGCCAGCAGCGAGACTAGCGGGAGTGAGACCCAGTACTTC. Protein: CASSETSGSETQYF.

The rearrangement joins TRBV5-1 to TRBJ2-5; 13 nucleotides match TRBD2. Germline V gene lookup returns CDR1 SGHRS and CDR2 YFSETQ. The V gene end was trimmed by 3 bases and the J gene end by 2 bases; junction bases not matched to a gene: 4. This CDR3 region has 16 residues. CDR3 amino acids: CASSSPGLAGQETQYF. The CDR3 DNA follows: TGCGCCAGCAGCTCTCCGGGACTAGCGGGACAAGAGACCCAGTACTTC.

Ten or more counts support this clonotype. The J gene is TRBJ1-1, the V gene TRBV20-1; possibly TRBD1 for D (6 bases). Per the germline V gene, CDR1 is DFQATT and CDR2 is SNEGSKA (reference sequence). CDR3 size: 12 residues. V shed 2 bases and J shed 5 bases, with 9 bases lying between them. As DNA, the CDR3 is TGCAGTGCTAGACCAGGGGAAACTGAAGCTTTCTTT. It codes for CSARPGETEAFF.

In its sample, this clonotype was seen many times. The chain employs TRBV7-2 and TRBJ2-3, with 7 nucleotides matching TRBD2. Looked up from germline, CDR1 is SGHTA and CDR2 is FQGNSA. This CDR3 comprises 12 residues. V lost 1 base to trimming and J lost 11 bases; unmatched junction nucleotides: 3. CDR3 in amino acids: CASSLEAGKQYF. The CDR3 DNA is TGTGCCAGCAGCTTAGAAGCGGGGAAGCAGTATTTT.

Concerning this clonotype itself: A much larger clone lies one base from this, so it may be a read error. This sequence joins TRBV18 and TRBJ1-2, with 9 bases fitting TRBD1. The CDR3 consists of 13 residues. Germline CDR1 KGHSH, CDR2 LQKENI. CDR3 sequence (DNA): TGTGCCAGCCCACCGGGACAGGGAGATGGCTACACCTTC. Translation: CASPPGQGDGYTF.

This rearrangement joins TRBV4-1 to TRBJ2-7, with D perhaps TRBD1 (6 bases). Trimming took off 8 bases at V and 2 bases at J, with 16 bases between the two ends. Germline CDR1 MGHRA, CDR2 YSYEKL. The length of the CDR3 is 14 residues. The CDR3 DNA is TGCGCCAGCGGGCCTCAACAGGGACCCTACGAGCAGTACTTC. It specifies CASGPQQGPYEQYF.